These 4 T cell receptor beta chains originate from one sample sequenced in a study of cytomegalovirus exposure and HLA in healthy donors. Primers included in the PCR were 60 Vbeta and 13 Jbeta primers. Method: immunoSEQ multiplex PCR; TCRdb's copy keeps in-frame clones and lacks some. The data show 130,000 or so clones, 65% to 85% seen once. The sample consisted of PBMCs. These receptors were taken from a woman aged 40 to 50 in good health and CMV-seropositive.

The rearrangement links TRBV30 to TRBJ2-5; D perhaps matches TRBD2 (6 bases). Trimming removed 0 bases at V and 9 bases at J, with 8 bases between. Germline assignment: CDR1 GTSNPN and CDR2 SVGIG (reference sequence). The CDR3 is 11 residues long. This CDR3 reads CAWSVGGPQYF. The CDR3 coding sequence is TGTGCCTGGAGTGTGGGGGGACCCCAGTACTTC.

The chain couples TRBV29-1 to TRBJ2-5; TRBD2 matches 9 bases. Per the germline V gene, CDR1 is SQVTM and CDR2 is ANQGSEA. The CDR3 has 21 amino acids. The V gene end was trimmed by 5 bases and the J gene end by 6 bases; junction bases not matched to a gene: 31. DNA for the CDR3: TGCAGCGTTCCCATCCGGCTGTGGTCGTTAGCGGGAGAAACGTTGGGTCAGACCCAGTACTTC. Residues: CSVPIRLWSLAGETLGQTQYF.

This chain joins TRBV5-1 and TRBJ2-3; 7 bases map to TRBD1. Germline CDR1 SGHRS, CDR2 YFSETQ. V shed 2 bases, J shed 2 bases, and the junction held 11 bases outside the gene matches. The CDR3 contains 17 residues. The CDR3 nucleotides read TGCGCCAGCAGCTTAGCCCCGGGACAGCCCTCCACAGATACGCAGTATTTT. It specifies CASSLAPGQPSTDTQYF.

A few counts support this clone. The chain joins TRBV4-3 to TRBJ2-7; 9 bases agree with TRBD1. With 4 bases clipped from V and 3 bases from J, the junction kept 10 bases outside the gene matches. The CDR3 sequence is 16 residues long. Germline CDR1 LGHNA, CDR2 YSLEER. CDR3 loop: CASSPGGQGSFYEQYF. CDR3 nucleotides: TGCGCCAGCAGCCCCGGAGGACAGGGGTCGTTCTACGAGCAGTACTTC.